This entry lists 9 T cell receptor beta chains sequenced from one sample in a study of T cell responses to AZD1222 COVID-19 vaccine. Method: immunoSEQ multiplex PCR; TCRdb's copy keeps in-frame clones and lacks some. The sample consists of fewer than 120,000 clones, roughly 87% of them appearing once. The source material was peripheral blood, sampled on day 0 of AZD1222 vaccination. The receptors here all came from an adult in good health.

This clone occurred once. This chain uses TRBV6-5 with TRBJ1-5, with 7 nucleotides matching TRBD1. The CDR3 spans 15 residues. Germline V gene data show CDR1 as MNHEY and CDR2 as SVGAGI. The V and J ends lost 0 bases and 1 base, in that order; junction bases with no gene match: 0. CDR3: CASSYSGQSNQPQHF. CDR3 bases: TGTGCCAGCAGTTACTCGGGACAGAGCAATCAGCCCCAGCATTTT.

This sequence joins TRBV7-2 and TRBJ2-5, with TRBD2 matching 12 bases. The ends lost 5 bases at V and 4 bases at J; junction bases unmatched: 5. In germline, CDR1 is SGHTA, CDR2 FQGNSA. The CDR3 is 15 amino acids. This CDR3 is CASSKPGLAGETQYF. The CDR3 region has the DNA TGTGCCAGCAGCAAACCGGGACTAGCGGGAGAGACCCAGTACTTC.

This rearrangement joins TRBV5-6 to TRBJ2-5, with 11 nucleotides matching TRBD1. The CDR3 covers 16 residues. Germline V gene sequence: CDR1 SGHDT, CDR2 YYEEEE. V was pared by 4 bases and J by 4 bases, with 9 bases of the junction left unmatched. The CDR3 DNA reads TGTGCCAGCAGCGTAGGACAGGGGGCTTTGGGAGAGACCCAGTACTTC. Translated, it gives CASSVGQGALGETQYF.

This chain connects TRBV29-1 to TRBJ1-2; 9 bases agree with TRBD1. J lost 6 bases, V lost 7 bases, and 9 bases had no gene match. Germline loops: CDR1 SQVTM, CDR2 ANQGSEA. This CDR3 region has 13 residues. The CDR3 coding sequence is TGCAGCGGGGGGGGACAGGGAGAGGATGGCTACACCTTC. This codes for CSGGGQGEDGYTF.

This chain connects TRBV28 to TRBJ2-7; 9 nucleotides match TRBD1. CDR3 length equals 21 residues. Per the germline V gene, CDR1 is MDHEN and CDR2 is SYDVKM. Trimming took 5 bases from V and 5 from J; bases not matched to a gene: 28. In DNA, the CDR3 is TGTGCCAGCAGTCCCCCCCAAAGGAGGCGGGGACAGGGTTTTGGGAGGGACGAGCAGTACTTC. Protein: CASSPPQRRRGQGFGRDEQYF.

The chain carries TRBV10-3 and TRBJ2-4; TRBD1 is a possible D gene (5 bases). This CDR3 is built from 17 residues. Trimming pared 5 bases from V and 1 base from J, leaving 18 bases between. CDR1 and CDR2 from the germline V gene are ENHRY and SYGVKD. Written as DNA, the CDR3 is TGTGCCATCAGTCCATCAGGACATGCCGGGGCCAAAAACATTCAGTACTTC. Translation: CAISPSGHAGAKNIQYF.

V usage is TRBV6-5 and J usage is TRBJ1-2, with a possible D match to TRBD1 (6 bases). The CDR3 extends over 15 amino acids. V shed 4 bases and J shed 2 bases, with 14 bases lying between them. Germline loops: CDR1 MNHEY, CDR2 SVGAGI. The CDR3 nucleotides read TGTGCCAGCAGTTTGACAGGCGGAACCAACTATGGCTACACCTTC. Translation: CASSLTGGTNYGYTF.

The chain joins TRBV27 to TRBJ1-2, with 9 nucleotides matching TRBD1. With V trimmed by 6 bases and J by 8 bases, 16 bases remained unmatched. The CDR3 contains 16 residues. From germline, CDR1 is MNHEY and CDR2 SMNVEV (reference sequence). CDR3 coding DNA: TGTGCCAGCAGCCCCCCCCTGGGGACAGGGAGGGAAGGCTACACCTTC. Protein product: CASSPPLGTGREGYTF.

The V gene is TRBV18, the J gene TRBJ1-5; TRBD1 agrees at 7 bases. V lost 4 bases, J lost 7 bases, and 4 bases stayed unmatched. CDR3 size: 13 residues. In germline, CDR1 is KGHSH, CDR2 LQKENI. CDR3 amino acids: CASSLDRDQPQHF. In nucleotides, the CDR3 is TGTGCCAGCTCACTTGACAGGGACCAGCCCCAGCATTTT.